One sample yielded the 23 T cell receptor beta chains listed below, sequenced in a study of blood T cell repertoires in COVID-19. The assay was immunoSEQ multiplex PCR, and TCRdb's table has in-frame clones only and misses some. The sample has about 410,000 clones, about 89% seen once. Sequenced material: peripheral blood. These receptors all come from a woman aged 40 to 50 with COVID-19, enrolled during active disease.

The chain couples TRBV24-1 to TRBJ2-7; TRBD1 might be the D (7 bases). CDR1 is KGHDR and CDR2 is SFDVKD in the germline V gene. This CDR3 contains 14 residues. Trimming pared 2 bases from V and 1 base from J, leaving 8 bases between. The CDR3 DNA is TGTGCCACCAGTGATTCAGGGGGGTCCTACGAGCAGTACTTC. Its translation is CATSDSGGSYEQYF.

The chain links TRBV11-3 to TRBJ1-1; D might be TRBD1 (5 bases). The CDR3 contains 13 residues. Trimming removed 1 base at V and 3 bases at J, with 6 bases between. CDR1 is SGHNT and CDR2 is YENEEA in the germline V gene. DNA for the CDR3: TGTGCCAGCAGCTTAGCCAGGGACACTGAAGCTTTCTTT. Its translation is CASSLARDTEAFF.

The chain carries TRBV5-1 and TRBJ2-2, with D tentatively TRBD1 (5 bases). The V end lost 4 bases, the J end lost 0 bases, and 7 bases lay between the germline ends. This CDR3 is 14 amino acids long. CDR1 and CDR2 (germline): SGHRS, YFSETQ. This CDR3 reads CASSQTANTGELFF. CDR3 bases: TGCGCCAGCAGCCAGACAGCGAACACCGGGGAGCTGTTTTTT. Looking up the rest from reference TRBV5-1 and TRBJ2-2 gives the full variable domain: KAGVTQTPRYLIKTRGQQVTLSCSPISGHRSVSWYQQTPGQGLQFLFEYFSETQRNKGNFPGRFSGRQFSNSRSEMNVSTLELGDSALYLCASSQTANTGELFFGEGSRLTVL.

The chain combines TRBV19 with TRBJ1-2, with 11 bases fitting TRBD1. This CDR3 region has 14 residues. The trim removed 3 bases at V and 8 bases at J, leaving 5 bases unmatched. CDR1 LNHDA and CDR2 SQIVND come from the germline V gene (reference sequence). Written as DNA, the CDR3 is TGTGCCAGTAGTATGGATGGACAGGGGGCGGGCTACACCTTC. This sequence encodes CASSMDGQGAGYTF.

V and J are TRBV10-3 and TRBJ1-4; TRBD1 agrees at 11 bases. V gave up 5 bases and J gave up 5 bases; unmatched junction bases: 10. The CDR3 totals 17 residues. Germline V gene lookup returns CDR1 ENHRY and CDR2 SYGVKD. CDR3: CAISRGSGQGGNEKLFF. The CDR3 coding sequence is TGTGCCATCAGTCGTGGCTCGGGACAGGGGGGAAATGAAAAACTGTTTTTT.

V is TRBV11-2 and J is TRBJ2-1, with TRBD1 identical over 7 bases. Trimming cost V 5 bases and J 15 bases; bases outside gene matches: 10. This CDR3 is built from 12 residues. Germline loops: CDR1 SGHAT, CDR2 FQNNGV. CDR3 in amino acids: CASSTGVRPGFF. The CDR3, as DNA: TGTGCCAGCAGCACAGGGGTCCGCCCGGGGTTCTTC.

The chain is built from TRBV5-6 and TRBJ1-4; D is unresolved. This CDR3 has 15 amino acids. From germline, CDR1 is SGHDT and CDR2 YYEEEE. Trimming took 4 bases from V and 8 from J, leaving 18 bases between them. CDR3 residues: CASSRSQRPREKLFF. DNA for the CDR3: TGTGCCAGCAGCCGCTCCCAGCGCCCGAGGGAAAAACTGTTTTTT. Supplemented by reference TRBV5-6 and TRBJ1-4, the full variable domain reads DAGVTQSPTHLIKTRGQQVTLRCSPKSGHDTVSWYQQALGQGPQFIFQYYEEEERQRGNFPDRFSGHQFPNYSSELNVNALLLGDSALYLCASSRSQRPREKLFFGSGTQLSVL.

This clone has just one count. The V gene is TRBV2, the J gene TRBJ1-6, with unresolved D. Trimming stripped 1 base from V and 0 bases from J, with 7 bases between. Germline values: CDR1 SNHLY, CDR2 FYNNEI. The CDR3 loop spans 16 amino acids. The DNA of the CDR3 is TGTGCCAGCAGTGAAGGACTGAGCTCCTATAATTCACCCCTCCACTTT. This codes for CASSEGLSSYNSPLHF.

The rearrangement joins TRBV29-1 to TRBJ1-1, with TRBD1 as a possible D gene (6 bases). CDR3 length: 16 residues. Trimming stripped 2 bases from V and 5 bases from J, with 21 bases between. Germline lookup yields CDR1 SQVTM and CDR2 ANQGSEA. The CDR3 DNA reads TGCAGCGTTGAACTGCGATGGGGCAGGGGAGGGACTGAAGCTTTCTTT. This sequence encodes CSVELRWGRGGTEAFF.

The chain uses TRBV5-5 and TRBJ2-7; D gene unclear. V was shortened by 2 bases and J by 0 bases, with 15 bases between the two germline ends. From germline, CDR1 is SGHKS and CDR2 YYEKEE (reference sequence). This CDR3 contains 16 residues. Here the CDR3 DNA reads TGTGCCAGCAGCTTCGGTTGGCAGGCCCTCTCCTACGAGCAGTACTTC. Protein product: CASSFGWQALSYEQYF. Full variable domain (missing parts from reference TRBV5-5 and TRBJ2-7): DAGVTQSPTHLIKTRGQQVTLRCSPISGHKSVSWYQQVLGQGPQFIFQYYEKEERGRGNFPDRFSARQFPNYSSELNVNALLLGDSALYLCASSFGWQALSYEQYFGPGTRLTVT.

The CDR3 loop is CASSLGTGRTEAFF. The CDR3 DNA is TGTGCCAGCAGTTTAGGGACAGGGAGGACTGAAGCTTTCTTT. V is TRBV2 and J is TRBJ1-1; 9 bases are a match to TRBD1. There are 14 residues in the CDR3. Germline-derived CDR1 and CDR2 are SNHLY and FYNNEI. The trim removed 5 bases at V and 5 bases at J, leaving 6 bases unmatched.

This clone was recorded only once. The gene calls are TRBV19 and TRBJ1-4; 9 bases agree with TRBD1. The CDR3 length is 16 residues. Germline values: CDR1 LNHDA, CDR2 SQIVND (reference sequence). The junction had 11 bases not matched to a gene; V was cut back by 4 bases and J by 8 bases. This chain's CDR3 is CASSSYRGQEDEKLFF. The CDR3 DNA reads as TGTGCCAGTAGTAGCTACAGGGGGCAGGAGGACGAAAAACTGTTTTTT. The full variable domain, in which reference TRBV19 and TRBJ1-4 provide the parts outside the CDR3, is DGGITQSPKYLFRKEGQNVTLSCEQNLNHDAMYWYRQDPGQGLRLIYYSQIVNDFQKGDIAEGYSVSREKKESFPLTVTSAQKNPTAFYLCASSSYRGQEDEKLFFGSGTQLSVL.

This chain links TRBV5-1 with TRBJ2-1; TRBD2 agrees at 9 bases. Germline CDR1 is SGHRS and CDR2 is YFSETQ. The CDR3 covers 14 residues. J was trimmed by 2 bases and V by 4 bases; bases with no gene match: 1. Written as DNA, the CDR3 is TGCGCCAGCAGCCCTAGCGGGGCCTACAATGAGCAGTTCTTC. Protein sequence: CASSPSGAYNEQFF.

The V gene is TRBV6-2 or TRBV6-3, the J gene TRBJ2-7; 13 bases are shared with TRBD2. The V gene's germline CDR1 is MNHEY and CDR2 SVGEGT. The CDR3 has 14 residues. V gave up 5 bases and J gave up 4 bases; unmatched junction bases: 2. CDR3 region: CASSRLAGGYEQYF. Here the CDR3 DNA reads TGTGCCAGCAGTCGACTAGCGGGAGGATACGAGCAGTACTTC.

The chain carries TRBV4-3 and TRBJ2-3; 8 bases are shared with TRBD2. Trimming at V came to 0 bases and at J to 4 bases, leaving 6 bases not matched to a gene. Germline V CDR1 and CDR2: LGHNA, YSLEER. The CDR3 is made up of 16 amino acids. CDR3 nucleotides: TGCGCCAGCAGCCAAGAACAGCGGGAGTGGGCAGATACGCAGTATTTT. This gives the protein CASSQEQREWADTQYF.

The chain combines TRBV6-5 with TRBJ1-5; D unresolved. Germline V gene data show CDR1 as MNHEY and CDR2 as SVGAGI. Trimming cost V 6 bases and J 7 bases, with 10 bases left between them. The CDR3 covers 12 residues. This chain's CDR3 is CASRGSGQPQHF. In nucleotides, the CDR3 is TGTGCCAGCAGGGGTAGCGGGCAGCCCCAGCATTTT.

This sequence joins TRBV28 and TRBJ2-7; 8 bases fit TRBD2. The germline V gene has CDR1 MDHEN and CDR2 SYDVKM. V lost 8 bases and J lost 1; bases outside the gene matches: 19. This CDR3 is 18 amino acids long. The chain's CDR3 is CASGTKIWTGGSSYEQYF. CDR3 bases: TGTGCCAGCGGAACAAAAATCTGGACGGGAGGGTCGTCCTACGAGCAGTACTTC.

CDR3 protein: CASTTGTGVSNQPQHF. In DNA form, the CDR3 reads TGTGCCAGCACAACCGGGACAGGGGTCAGCAATCAGCCCCAGCATTTT. V gene TRBV28 combines with J gene TRBJ1-5; 10 bases are a match to TRBD1. CDR3 length equals 16 residues. After removal of 7 bases from V and 1 base from J, the junction contained 7 bases not matched to a gene. Germline CDR1 and CDR2: MDHEN and SYDVKM.

CDR3 DNA sequence: TGTGCCAGCAGTTACCCGGTCGGGGGTCTGCCCCTCCACTTT. Residues: CASSYPVGGLPLHF. The chain links TRBV28 to TRBJ1-6, with D tentatively TRBD1 (5 bases). This CDR3 is 14 amino acids long. V dropped 4 bases and J dropped 13 bases, with 17 bases sitting between them. The germline V gene encodes CDR1 MDHEN and CDR2 SYDVKM.

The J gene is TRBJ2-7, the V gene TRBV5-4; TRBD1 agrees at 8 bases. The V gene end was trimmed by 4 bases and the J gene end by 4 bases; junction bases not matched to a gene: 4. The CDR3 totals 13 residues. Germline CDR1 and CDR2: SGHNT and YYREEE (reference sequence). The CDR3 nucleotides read TGTGCCAGCAGCCCTAGACAGGGGTACGAGCAGTACTTC. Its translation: CASSPRQGYEQYF.

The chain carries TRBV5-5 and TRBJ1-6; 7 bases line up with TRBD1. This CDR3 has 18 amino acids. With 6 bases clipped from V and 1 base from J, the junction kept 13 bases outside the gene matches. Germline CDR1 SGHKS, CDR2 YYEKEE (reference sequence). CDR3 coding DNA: TGTGCCAGCAACAAAAGAAGACAGGGAGGATCCTATAATTCACCCCTCCACTTT. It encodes CASNKRRQGGSYNSPLHF.

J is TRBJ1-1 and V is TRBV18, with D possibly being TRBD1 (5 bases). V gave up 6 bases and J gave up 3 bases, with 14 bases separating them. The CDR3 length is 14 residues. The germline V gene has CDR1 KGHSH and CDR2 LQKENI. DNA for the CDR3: TGTGCCAGCTCGCGCTCGGGGGTTGACACTGAAGCTTTCTTT. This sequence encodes CASSRSGVDTEAFF.

The CDR3 sequence is CAISDQAGGLNEQFF. Written as DNA, the CDR3 is TGTGCCATCAGTGACCAAGCGGGGGGCCTCAATGAGCAGTTCTTC. The V call is TRBV10-3, the J call TRBJ2-1; 9 bases agree with TRBD2. This CDR3 contains 15 residues. Germline V CDR1 and CDR2: ENHRY, SYGVKD. J gave up 6 bases and V 3 bases, and 6 bases lay outside the gene matches.